The clone carrying this T cell receptor (beta chain) has more than one count but fewer than ten. The entry originates in a study of blood T cell repertoires in COVID-19. This CDR3 comprises 13 residues. CDR1 and CDR2 (germline): MNHEY, SVGAGI. Trimming left V 5 bases short and J 3 bases short, with 10 bases between. The cohort comprised adults aged 18 to 89 years residing in approximately 25 US areas. Clinical histories supplied by participants themselves formed the basis of cohort assignment. The protocol was immunoSEQ multiplex PCR, while the TCRdb copy is restricted to in-frame clones and leaves out a portion. The sample includes roughly 200,000 clones, around 87% of them seen just once.

The specimen sequenced was PBMCs or T cells enriched from blood (not recorded which). The receptor's source is a middle-aged woman in a cohort exposed to, infected with or recovered from COVID-19 (not recorded which). The rearrangement uses TRBV6-5 and TRBJ1-1; TRBD1 might be the D (5 bases). The CDR3: CASSPLGDTEAFF. Here the CDR3 DNA reads TGTGCCAGCAGTCCGCTAGGGGACACTGAAGCTTTCTTT.